This T cell receptor (beta chain) comes out of a study of T cell responses to AZD1222 COVID-19 vaccine (dated by TCRdb to the early 2020s). About the full investigation: AZD1222 recipients given second doses at about 4 weeks or at about 12 weeks were pooled, since spike-specific TCR depth and breadth were not found to differ between the two schedules. A total of roughly 240 trial participants underwent TCR sequencing, of whom 207 received two doses of AZD1222 and about 25 received two doses of the MenACWY control vaccine. Trial participants were enrolled into age subgroups of 18-55, 56-69 and 70-plus years, which contained around 150, 28 and 57 TCR-sequenced participants, respectively. Overall results and qualifications from the work: In the small 56-69-year group, the increase in depth fell short of significance, most likely because of low power. The vaccine-associated CD4 TCRs covered the entire spike protein, and the dominant responses fell in regions 160-218 and 743-854. No day 14 peak-response samples were available, so repertoires were characterized only after the peak T cell response. Reportedly, almost half of the unique spike-specific TCRs recognized epitopes lying outside the regions that are mutated in the B.1.351 and B.1.1.7 variants. After two AZD1222 doses, spike-specific TCR breadth and depth were significantly higher than at day 0 and than in MenACWY recipients. Conclusions about previously exposed vaccinees were limited because only a handful of AZD1222 recipients were SARS-CoV-2 seropositive at baseline. Participants were mostly white British, with more females than males. The authors suggested clonal diversity may have been underestimated.

Concerning this clone: It has no known antigen specificity. No much larger clonotype is one base removed from it; base qualities were not supplied.

The CDR3 regions of human TCRbeta chains were subjected to immunosequencing. As for how the authors treated the data: Repertoire TCRs were matched against a reference library of SARS-CoV-2-specific TCRs generated with the MIRA antigen-specificity platform. Breadth was defined as the fraction of unique TCRs that were SARS-CoV-2-associated, and depth was defined as the fraction of total T cells that were SARS-CoV-2-associated. Using the MIRA data, each spike-specific TCR was assigned both to the spike region to which the TCR was reactive and to a CD4 or CD8 class. Log10-transformed breadth and depth values were compared by one-way ANOVA with Sidak's multiple comparisons tests. TCRdb re-hosts the immuneACCESS table, in-frame sequences only. Its copies lack some clones; in the studies checked, an unresolved V gene accounts for under half of them, and the cause for the rest is not known. That table furnishes V, J and clone size, whereas the DNA furnished D and trimming. The sample contains some 64,000 clones, 65% to 80% of them found a single time. More than 12% of the sample lies in the top ten.

In the paper's terms, the time point label means: baseline before first vaccination. Samples from vaccinated people were obtained from the UK trials COV001 and COV002, which included a single-blind randomized controlled phase 2/3 trial of AZD1222 (ChAdOx1 nCoV-19) in healthy adults. Trial participant PBMC samples were collected at day 0 and day 28 after the second dose for TCRbeta chain sequencing. The CDR3 covers 17 residues, taking in both the cysteine and the phenylalanine. Only the CDR3 part of the read is kept: 51 bases, read in frame from the first base. Unmatched junction bases come to 11, with V trimmed by 2 bases and J by 5 bases. CDR1 is given as SGHRS and CDR2 as YFSETQ, both from the germline V gene.

The sequences come from peripheral blood, collected on day 0 of AZD1222 vaccination. The sequence links TRBV5-1 to TRBJ2-3; 10 central nucleotides agree with TRBD2. This TCR derives from an adult in good health. The CDR3 protein: CASSLEPAGGPIDTQYF. The nucleotides read TGCGCCAGCAGCTTAGAACCAGCGGGGGGGCCCATAGATACGCAGTATTTT.